Below, 32 T cell receptor beta chains from the same sample are listed, as sequenced in a study of human T cells and chemical hapten exposure. Time point described: healthy volunteer bleed at 2 weeks. Before extraction, the whole blood was not fractionated, and total RNA was taken from it. TCRdb reanalysed the RACE reads using MiXCR and keeps one entry per CDR3 protein. The repertoire has about 45,000 distinct CDR3 sequences, roughly 4.5% of them found once; the top ten carry 5.8%. Sequenced input: whole blood. These receptors were collected from a human donor in good health. Some clones in this sample may be carry-over from other donors' samples.

The chain employs TRBV27 and TRBJ1-2, with TRBD1 matching over 9 bases. V lost 4 bases and J lost 3; bases outside the gene matches: 3. Germline CDR1 MNHEY, CDR2 SMNVEV (reference sequence). The CDR3 sequence is 14 residues long. CDR3 in DNA: TGTGCCAGCAGTTCCGGGACAGGGTACTATGGCTACACCTTC. Its translation: CASSSGTGYYGYTF.

This clonotype was recorded many times. The gene calls are TRBV20-1 and TRBJ2-3, with 8 bases aligning to TRBD1. The J segment lost 5 bases and the V segment lost 2 bases, leaving 9 bases of the junction unmatched. Germline values: CDR1 DFQATT, CDR2 SNEGSKA (reference sequence). The CDR3 runs to 15 residues. CDR3 in amino acids: CSARSRTGLKDTQYF. For the CDR3, the DNA is TGCAGTGCTAGATCGAGGACAGGGCTTAAAGATACGCAGTATTTT.

V usage is TRBV30 and J usage is TRBJ2-5; D gene uncertain. V lost 3 bases and J 4 bases, leaving 18 bases between the germline ends. The CDR3 has 15 residues. CDR1 is GTSNPN, CDR2 SVGIG, per germline (reference sequence). CDR3 protein: CAWSRRLLTVETQYF. The CDR3 DNA sequence: TGTGCCTGGAGCCGAAGACTCCTGACCGTAGAGACCCAGTACTTC.

In its sample, this clonotype was seen many times. V usage is TRBV5-1 and J usage is TRBJ2-5; D remains ambiguous. Trimming stripped 3 bases from V and 3 bases from J, with 15 bases between. The CDR3 runs to 15 residues. In germline, CDR1 is SGHRS, CDR2 YFSETQ. CDR3 in DNA: TGCGCCAGCAGCTATGCCTCGACTGAGGAAGAGACCCAGTACTTC. Amino acids: CASSYASTEEETQYF.

At least ten counts were recorded for this clonotype. This rearrangement joins TRBV24-1 to TRBJ2-3; D is undetermined. Per the germline V gene, CDR1 is KGHDR and CDR2 is SFDVKD. This CDR3 has 14 residues. V was shortened by 4 bases and J by 1 base, with 8 bases between the two germline ends. CDR3 region: CATSDPAGTDTQYF. Written as DNA, the CDR3 is TGTGCCACCAGTGACCCCGCAGGCACAGATACGCAGTATTTT.

This clonotype was observed at least ten times. The V gene is TRBV29-1, the J gene TRBJ2-3, with TRBD2 matching over 9 bases. Germline CDR1 and CDR2: SQVTM and ANQGSEA. V lost 5 bases, J lost 4 bases, and 1 base stayed unmatched. This CDR3 comprises 12 residues. The CDR3 reads CSVRTSADTQYF. Here the CDR3 DNA reads TGCAGCGTTCGGACTAGCGCAGATACGCAGTATTTT.

The chain combines TRBV6-5 with TRBJ2-5; D unresolved. The CDR3 runs to 14 residues. V gave up 2 bases and J gave up 14 bases, with 21 bases separating them. CDR1 MNHEY and CDR2 SVGAGI come from the germline V gene. The CDR3 DNA sequence: TGTGCCAGCAGTTACAGGCAAGCCGCGCGGATCACTTACTTC. Protein sequence: CASSYRQAARITYF.

Remarks on this clonotype: This may be a read error, as it is one base from a much larger clone. The chain couples TRBV6-6 to TRBJ1-2; weak D call: TRBD1 (5 bases). Germline CDR1 MNHNY, CDR2 SVGAGI (reference sequence). The CDR3 sequence is 15 residues long. The CDR3 loop is CAGSEPGPMNYGYTF. CDR3 coding DNA: TGTGCCGGCAGTGAACCGGGACCCATGAACTATGGCTACACCTTC.

In its sample, this clonotype was seen many times. V is TRBV7-3 and J is TRBJ2-4; perhaps TRBD2 as D (6 bases). The V gene lost 5 bases and the J gene lost 0 bases, with 14 bases spanning the gap. CDR1 and CDR2 (germline): SGHTA, FQGTGA. CDR3 length: 16 amino acids. CDR3 loop: CASSDPTRVAKNIQYF. In DNA form, the CDR3 reads TGTGCCAGCAGCGATCCGACTAGAGTAGCCAAAAACATTCAGTACTTC.

The chain combines TRBV2 with TRBJ2-3, with D unclear. The CDR3 runs to 11 residues. CDR1 SNHLY and CDR2 FYNNEI come from the germline V gene. Trimming removed 6 bases at V and 3 bases at J, with 4 bases between. The CDR3 DNA sequence: TGTGCCAGCAGGCCTACAGATACGCAGTATTTT. It specifies CASRPTDTQYF.

The chain has TRBV28 and TRBJ2-4; 13 positions match TRBD2. After removal of 10 bases from V and 3 bases from J, the junction contained 12 bases not matched to a gene. The CDR3 length is 17 residues. The germline gives CDR1 MDHEN, CDR2 SYDVKM. The CDR3 is CATFPTSGRAVKNIQYF. CDR3 nucleotide sequence: TGTGCCACGTTTCCCACTAGCGGGAGGGCCGTCAAAAACATTCAGTACTTC.

The chain combines TRBV7-9 with TRBJ1-6; no clear D. The V end was cut by 4 bases, the J end by 5 bases, with 9 bases between. This CDR3 has 14 amino acids. In germline, CDR1 is SEHNR, CDR2 FQNEAQ (reference sequence). CDR3 in DNA: TGTGCCAGCAGCTCGGACGGTGATAATTCACCCCTCCACTTT. Its protein is CASSSDGDNSPLHF.

This clonotype appeared many times. The chain carries TRBV9 and TRBJ1-1; D is undetermined. The CDR3 is 14 residues long. V shed 0 bases and J shed 3 bases, with 9 bases lying between them. The germline V gene encodes CDR1 SGDLS and CDR2 YYNGEE. CDR3 DNA: TGTGCCAGCAGCGTAGGGCCCGCGGACACTGAAGCTTTCTTT. It encodes CASSVGPADTEAFF.

This clonotype has just a few counts. The gene calls are TRBV30 and TRBJ1-3; D remains ambiguous. V was pared by 3 bases and J by 0 bases, with 15 bases between. There are 16 residues in the CDR3. CDR1 and CDR2 (germline): GTSNPN, SVGIG (reference sequence). In nucleotides, the CDR3 is TGTGCCTGGAGGGGAGCCCTCAGTGGCTCTGGAAACACCATATATTTT. Residues: CAWRGALSGSGNTIYF.

This clonotype was seen at least ten times. The CDR3 DNA reads TGTGCCAGCAGTTTATTGCTAGCGGGAGGGTCCTACGAGCAGTACTTC. Translated: CASSLLLAGGSYEQYF. V is TRBV27 and J is TRBJ2-7; TRBD2 matches at 12 bases. V gave up 1 base and J gave up 1 base; unmatched junction bases: 2. Germline CDR1 reads MNHEY; CDR2 reads SMNVEV (reference sequence). The CDR3 length is 16 residues.

Many counts were recorded for this clonotype. The CDR3 DNA sequence: TGTGCCAGCAGCGAAACAGGGTTGGCCCAGCATTTT. Translating it yields CASSETGLAQHF. V is TRBV6-6 and J is TRBJ1-5; a possible D gene is TRBD1 (6 bases). Germline CDR1 MNHNY, CDR2 SVGAGI (reference sequence). The V gene lost 6 bases and the J gene lost 11 bases, with 14 bases spanning the gap. The CDR3 contains 12 residues.

This clonotype was recorded at least ten times. This chain uses TRBV7-2 with TRBJ1-2; 9 bases align to TRBD1. CDR3 length equals 15 residues. Germline CDR1 SGHTA, CDR2 FQGNSA. Trimming removed 4 bases from V and 4 bases from J; junction bases left unmatched: 7. The CDR3 spells CASSSSPGQGYGYTF. The CDR3 bases are TGTGCCAGCAGCTCCTCCCCGGGACAGGGCTATGGCTACACCTTC.

The chain links TRBV19 to TRBJ1-1; 7 nucleotides match TRBD1. The CDR3 contains 15 residues. Looked up from germline, CDR1 is LNHDA and CDR2 is SQIVND (reference sequence). The ends lost 5 bases at V and 7 bases at J; junction bases unmatched: 13. The CDR3 DNA follows: TGTGCCAGTAGTTCTCACTCAGGGGGTGCGGGTGAAGCTTTCTTT. Translation: CASSSHSGGAGEAFF.

This clonotype occurred a few times. The chain links TRBV28 to TRBJ2-5, with 8 bases lining up with TRBD1. There are 14 residues in the CDR3. V shed 5 bases, J shed 3 bases, and the junction held 5 bases outside the gene matches. Germline CDR1 reads MDHEN; CDR2 reads SYDVKM. CDR3 protein: CASSADRAKETQYF. CDR3 DNA: TGTGCCAGCAGTGCGGACAGGGCCAAAGAGACCCAGTACTTC. Complete variable domain (other parts from reference TRBV28 and TRBJ2-5): DVKVTQSSRYLVKRTGEKVFLECVQDMDHENMFWYRQDPGLGLRLIYFSYDVKMKEKGDIPEGYSVSREKKERFSLILESASTNQTSMYLCASSADRAKETQYFGPGTRLLVL.

This clonotype was counted between two and nine times. V and J are TRBV15 and TRBJ2-1; D is possibly TRBD2 (6 bases). The germline CDR1 and CDR2 sequences are LNHNV and YYDKDF (reference sequence). The CDR3 consists of 15 residues. Trimming shortened V by 1 base and J by 0 bases, and 7 bases separated the two germline ends. The CDR3 loop is CATSRAGSSYNEQFF. CDR3 coding DNA: TGTGCCACCAGCAGAGCCGGGAGCTCCTACAATGAGCAGTTCTTC. The complete variable domain, with remaining parts taken from reference TRBV15 and TRBJ2-1, reads DAMVIQNPRYQVTQFGKPVTLSCSQTLNHNVMYWYQQKSSQAPKLLFHYYDKDFNNEADTPDNFQSRRPNTSFCFLDIRSPGLGDTAMYLCATSRAGSSYNEQFFGPGTRLTVL.

Points on this clonotype: Being one base from a much bigger clone, this may be a read error. The chain joins TRBV13 to TRBJ2-5; TRBD2 aligns across 8 bases. This CDR3 has 17 residues. Germline CDR1 reads PRHDT; CDR2 reads FYEKMQ (reference sequence). The CDR3 DNA is TGTGCCAGCAGTCGTACCGGGACTAGGGATCTCCAAGAGATCCAGTACTTC. Its protein is CASSRTGTRDLQEIQYF.

This clonotype was observed at least ten times. J is TRBJ2-7 and V is TRBV4-1; D unresolved. The CDR3 totals 14 residues. From germline, CDR1 is MGHRA and CDR2 YSYEKL. Trimming removed 4 bases from V and 0 bases from J, with 10 bases in between. The CDR3 bases are TGCGCCAGCAGCCGCGACACTGCCTCCTACGAGCAGTACTTC. It encodes CASSRDTASYEQYF.

This clonotype was observed at least ten times. V and J are TRBV27 and TRBJ2-1, with D perhaps given as TRBD1 or TRBD2 (6 bases each). CDR3 length: 14 residues. CDR1 MNHEY and CDR2 SMNVEV come from the germline V gene (reference sequence). Trimming pared 7 bases from V and 6 bases from J, leaving 16 bases between. The CDR3 loop is CASTPSGGINEQFF. For the CDR3, the DNA is TGTGCCAGCACTCCTTCCGGGGGCATCAATGAGCAGTTCTTC.

This sequence joins TRBV20-1 and TRBJ2-7, with D perhaps TRBD2 (5 bases). This CDR3 has 15 amino acids. The V end was cut by 1 base, the J end by 2 bases, with 15 bases between. Looked up from germline, CDR1 is DFQATT and CDR2 is SNEGSKA (reference sequence). The CDR3 DNA follows: TGCAGTGCTAGAGGTCGGCTAGCACAAGCCTACGAGCAGTACTTC. Translating gives CSARGRLAQAYEQYF.

The sample holds a few counts of this clonotype. The CDR3 is CASRSAGWRETQYF. The CDR3 DNA sequence: TGTGCCAGCAGATCGGCAGGGTGGCGGGAGACCCAGTACTTC. The rearrangement uses TRBV6-1 and TRBJ2-5; the D gene is possibly TRBD1 (5 bases). This CDR3 is built from 14 residues. Germline V gene data show CDR1 as MNHNS and CDR2 as SASEGT. With 6 bases removed from V and 5 bases from J, the gap between germline ends came to 16 bases.

The sample holds many counts of this clonotype. This chain joins TRBV24-1 and TRBJ2-7; tentatively, D is TRBD2 (6 bases). Germline V CDR1 and CDR2: KGHDR, SFDVKD. The CDR3 has 13 amino acids. V gave up 3 bases and J gave up 3 bases, with 8 bases separating them. The CDR3 protein is CATSDPGSYEQYF. The DNA of the CDR3 is TGTGCCACCAGTGATCCCGGGAGCTACGAGCAGTACTTC.

This clonotype was observed at least ten times. The chain is built from TRBV12-3 or TRBV12-4 and TRBJ1-1; TRBD1 is a possible D gene (5 bases). The CDR3 has 14 amino acids. V lost 2 bases and J 8 bases, leaving 15 bases between the germline ends. The CDR3 region has the DNA TGTGCCAGCAGTTTATCGTCCAGGGCTGGGGAAGCTTTCTTT. Encoded protein: CASSLSSRAGEAFF.

This clonotype was seen ten or more times. The chain couples TRBV12-3 or TRBV12-4 to TRBJ2-1, with D tentatively TRBD1 (5 bases). The CDR3 has 13 amino acids. V was clipped by 8 bases and J by 6 bases, with 14 bases between them. The CDR3 DNA sequence: TGTGCCAGCCGTACGCAGGGCCCCAATGAGCAGTTCTTC. Its protein product is CASRTQGPNEQFF.

This clonotype was picked up many times. The chain links TRBV18 to TRBJ2-1; D tentatively reads TRBD1 or TRBD2 (5 bases each). This CDR3 contains 14 residues. V shed 4 bases and J shed 4 bases, with 11 bases lying between them. Germline V gives CDR1 KGHSH, CDR2 LQKENI. CDR3 in DNA: TGTGCCAGCTCACGGGACCGTAATTACAATGAGCAGTTCTTC. Translation: CASSRDRNYNEQFF.

In this sample, this clonotype turned up many times. This rearrangement joins TRBV20-1 to TRBJ2-1; 9 bases are shared with TRBD2. This CDR3 has 15 amino acids. In germline, CDR1 is DFQATT, CDR2 SNEGSKA (reference sequence). V shed 6 bases, J shed 3 bases, and the junction held 9 bases outside the gene matches. The CDR3 loop is CSAWGLAGIYNEQFF. The CDR3 DNA is TGCAGTGCCTGGGGGCTAGCGGGAATCTACAATGAGCAGTTCTTC.

The V and J genes are TRBV7-2 and TRBJ2-5; TRBD2 aligns across 9 bases. The CDR3 sequence is 14 residues long. Germline CDR1 SGHTA, CDR2 FQGNSA. J gave up 4 bases and V 3 bases, and 3 bases lay outside the gene matches. The CDR3 nucleotides are TGTGCCAGCAGCTTGGTAGCGGGAGCAGAGACCCAGTACTTC. It codes for CASSLVAGAETQYF.

This clonotype was detected only a few times. The genes are TRBV20-1 and TRBJ2-7; 13 bases map to TRBD2. V dropped 2 bases and J dropped 5; count of bases not matched to a gene: 9. Germline CDR1 is DFQATT and CDR2 is SNEGSKA (reference sequence). CDR3 length equals 16 residues. CDR3 sequence: CSARNPRTSGRDEQYF. The CDR3 nucleotides are TGCAGTGCTAGAAACCCACGGACTAGCGGGAGAGACGAGCAGTACTTC.